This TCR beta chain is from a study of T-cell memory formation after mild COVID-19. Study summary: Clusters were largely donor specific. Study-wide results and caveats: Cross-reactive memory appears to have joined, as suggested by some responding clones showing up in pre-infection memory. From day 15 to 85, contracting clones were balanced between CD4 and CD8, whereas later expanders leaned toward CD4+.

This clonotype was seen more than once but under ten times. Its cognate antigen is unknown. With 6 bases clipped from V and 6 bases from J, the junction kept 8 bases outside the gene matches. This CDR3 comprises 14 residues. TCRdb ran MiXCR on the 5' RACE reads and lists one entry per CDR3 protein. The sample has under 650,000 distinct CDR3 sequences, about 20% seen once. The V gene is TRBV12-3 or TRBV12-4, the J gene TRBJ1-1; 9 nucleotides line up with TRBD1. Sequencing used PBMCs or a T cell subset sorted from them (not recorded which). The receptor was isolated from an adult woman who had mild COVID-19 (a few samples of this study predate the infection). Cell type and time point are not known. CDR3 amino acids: CASSPGDRGAEAFF. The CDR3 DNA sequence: TGTGCCAGCAGCCCCGGAGACAGGGGGGCTGAAGCTTTCTTT.